This T cell receptor beta chain derives from a study of blood T cell repertoires in COVID-19. Study at large: Sites across the United States, Italy and Spain contributed samples from acute and convalescent COVID-19.

In regard to this clone: Different DNA sequences within this sample yield the same CDR3.

Authors' processing steps: Reference gene primer amplification in the assay estimated nucleated cell counts. Method: immunoSEQ multiplex PCR; TCRdb's copy keeps in-frame clones and lacks some. Clone size and the V and J calls come from that table; the DNA yielded D and trimming. The top ten clones hold around 0.92% of a sample with about 480,000 clones, roughly nine tenths of them seen once. V lost 6 bases to trimming and J lost 5 bases, with 10 bases between them. The germline V gene has CDR1 MNHEY and CDR2 SMNVEV (reference sequence). The CDR3 covers 13 residues. The receptor's source is a man aged 18-30 years with COVID-19, enrolled during active disease. The sequencing sample was made of peripheral blood. This sequence joins TRBV27 and TRBJ2-2, with D maybe TRBD1 (5 bases). For the CDR3, the DNA is TGTGCCAGCAGGGGGCTCGGGACCGGGGAGCTGTTTTTT. It specifies CASRGLGTGELFF.